This T cell receptor (beta chain) was found in a study of blood T cell repertoires in COVID-19. Across the whole study: Sources were T cells, B-cell-depleted T cells, or PBMCs; the material itself was cDNA or gDNA.

The table came from immunoSEQ multiplex PCR; TCRdb's copy has only in-frame clones and leaves some out. The sample consists of approximately 200,000 clones, approximately 88% of them appearing once. Participants were placed into cohorts based on the clinical history they reported. V was trimmed by 3 bases and J by 0 bases, leaving 5 bases between them. This CDR3 is built from 13 residues. The germline gives CDR1 MDHEN, CDR2 SYDVKM. The rearrangement uses TRBV28 and TRBJ1-1, with D unresolved. Sample: PBMCs or T cells enriched from blood (not recorded which). The sequence came from a man between 18 and 29 years old with acute COVID-19. The CDR3 loop reads CASSFSLNTEAFF. The CDR3 nucleotides read TGTGCCAGCAGTTTCTCCCTGAACACTGAAGCTTTCTTT.